These T cell receptor beta chains were read from a single sample in a study of cytomegalovirus exposure and HLA in healthy donors. TCRdb's table, derived via immunoSEQ multiplex PCR, lists solely in-frame clones and lacks some. The repertoire consists of under 50,000 clones, with 65% to 80% occurring once and the leading ten covering approximately 6%. Sequencing was performed on PBMCs. The source of these receptors is a young man in good health and CMV-seronegative. The CDR3 runs from the conserved cysteine through the conserved F or W. D genes are given only for firm matches. Clone sizes are given selectively: once, few, many, or a class where the clone is expanded.

NA,TRBV18,TRBJ2-7,NA,CASSLDNYEQYF,TGTGCCAGCTCACTGGACAACTACGAGCAGTACTTC
NA,TRBV19,TRBJ2-1,TRBD1,CPHSVKGAPYNEQFF,TGTCCACACTCGGTTAAGGGGGCCCCCTACAATGAGCAGTTCTTC
NA,TRBV30,TRBJ1-5,NA,CAWSVGHPYNQPQHF,TGTGCCTGGAGTGTTGGACACCCCTACAATCAGCCCCAGCATTTT
NA,TRBV2,TRBJ2-1,TRBD2,CASRGLAGGNEQFF,TGTGCCAGCAGGGGTCTAGCGGGAGGGAATGAGCAGTTCTTC
NA,TRBV7-9,TRBJ2-2,NA,CASSLAGRNTGELFF,TGTGCCAGCAGCTTAGCGGGGCGGAACACCGGGGAGCTGTTTTTT
NA,TRBV18,TRBJ2-2,TRBD2,CASSGLAGTNTGELFF,TGTGCCAGCTCAGGTCTAGCGGGAACCAACACCGGGGAGCTGTTTTTT
NA,TRBV7-7,TRBJ2-5,NA,CASSLRWGGLETQYF,TGTGCCAGCAGCTTAAGGTGGGGGGGCCTAGAGACCCAGTACTTC
NA,TRBV4-1,TRBJ1-1,NA,CASSLGRNTEAFF,TGCGCCAGCAGCCTAGGGAGGAACACTGAAGCTTTCTTT
NA,TRBV6-5,TRBJ2-7,TRBD1,CASSPGTGGSHEQYF,TGTGCCAGCAGTCCCGGGACAGGGGGCTCCCACGAGCAGTACTTC
NA,TRBV27,TRBJ2-7,TRBD1,CASSLVGTGKEQYF,TGTGCCAGCAGTTTGGTTGGGACAGGGAAGGAGCAGTACTTC
few,TRBV5-5,TRBJ2-7,TRBD2,CASEVPTGLAGPYEQYF,TGTGCCAGCGAGGTCCCCACGGGACTAGCGGGACCCTACGAGCAGTACTTC
NA,TRBV5-1,TRBJ2-3,NA,CASSLGSSGTPTIF,TGCGCCAGCAGCTTGGGCTCGAGCGGGACACCGACAATTTTT
NA,TRBV9,TRBJ2-1,TRBD2,CASSVVAGGNEQFF,TGTGCCAGCAGCGTAGTAGCGGGAGGCAATGAGCAGTTCTTC
NA,TRBV6-6,TRBJ2-5,TRBD1,CASRGPGQGYQAQYF,TGTGCCAGCAGGGGACCGGGACAGGGGTACCAAGCCCAGTACTTC
NA,TRBV6-1,TRBJ2-7,NA,CASTLSGGGYEQYF,TGTGCCAGCACCCTGTCAGGGGGAGGCTACGAGCAGTACTTC
NA,TRBV27,TRBJ2-2,TRBD1,CASSISIGTGVRELFF,TGTGCCAGCAGTATATCAATCGGGACAGGGGTGAGGGAGCTGTTTTTT
NA,TRBV2,TRBJ2-3,TRBD2,CASRGGLAGGPSGDTQYF,TGTGCCAGCAGGGGGGGGCTAGCGGGAGGGCCGTCGGGAGATACGCAGTATTTT
NA,TRBV5-4,TRBJ2-3,TRBD2,CASSPGLADTDTQYF,TGTGCCAGCAGCCCCGGACTAGCGGACACAGATACGCAGTATTTT
NA,TRBV15,TRBJ2-2,TRBD2,CATSRGGLGFDGELFF,TGTGCCACCAGCAGAGGGGGACTAGGATTTGACGGGGAGCTGTTTTTT
NA,TRBV6-1,TRBJ1-6,NA,CASILGVGALHF,TGTGCCAGCATCCTTGGCGTCGGGGCCCTCCACTTT
NA,TRBV5-1,TRBJ2-1,NA,CASAWSWGFGNEQFF,TGCGCCAGCGCGTGGAGCTGGGGCTTTGGCAATGAGCAGTTCTTC
NA,TRBV7-2,TRBJ1-5,TRBD1,CASSSAGGQPQHF,TGTGCCAGCAGCTCGGCAGGGGGGCAGCCCCAGCATTTT
few,TRBV11-2,TRBJ2-7,NA,CASSLDLFRGSEQYF,TGTGCCAGCAGCTTAGATCTTTTTCGGGGAAGCGAGCAGTACTTC
NA,TRBV5-4,TRBJ2-3,TRBD2,CASSPEVQREGTDTQYF,TGTGCCAGCAGCCCCGAAGTCCAGCGGGAGGGAACAGATACGCAGTATTTT
NA,TRBV7-8,TRBJ1-5,TRBD1,CASSGPDRGWNQPQHF,TGTGCCAGCAGCGGTCCGGACAGGGGTTGGAATCAGCCCCAGCATTTT
NA,TRBV6-5,TRBJ1-1,NA,CASSYRGEGTEAFF,TGTGCCAGCAGTTATCGAGGGGAGGGCACTGAAGCTTTCTTT
NA,TRBV11-2,TRBJ2-7,NA,CASSPGVSGTSYEQYF,TGTGCCAGCAGCCCAGGTGTAAGCGGGACATCCTACGAGCAGTACTTC
NA,TRBV7-8,TRBJ2-1,NA,CASSPSGAGPYNEQFF,TGTGCCAGCAGCCCCTCCGGTGCAGGGCCCTACAATGAGCAGTTCTTC
NA,TRBV19,TRBJ2-7,NA,CASSIERGSYEQYF,TGTGCCAGTAGTATAGAAAGAGGGAGCTACGAGCAGTACTTC
few,TRBV10-3,TRBJ2-3,TRBD2,CAISSGRVTDTQYF,TGTGCCATCAGTAGCGGGAGGGTCACAGATACGCAGTATTTT
NA,TRBV27,TRBJ1-1,NA,CASSYYPGNTEAFF,TGTGCCAGCAGTTATTATCCGGGGAACACTGAAGCTTTCTTT
NA,TRBV7-9,TRBJ2-7,NA,CASSSRSSYEQYF,TGTGCCAGCAGCTCACGGAGCTCCTACGAGCAGTACTTC
once,TRBV5-1,TRBJ2-6,TRBD2,CASSRLAGGPGANVLTF,TGCGCCAGCAGCAGACTAGCGGGAGGGCCTGGGGCCAACGTCCTGACTTTC
NA,TRBV25-1,TRBJ2-7,TRBD1,CASSESTGWYEQYF,TGTGCCAGCAGTGAATCGACAGGGTGGTACGAGCAGTACTTC
NA,TRBV13,TRBJ2-3,TRBD2,CASSDSGLADSTDTQYF,TGTGCCAGCAGCGACTCTGGACTAGCGGATAGCACAGATACGCAGTATTTT
NA,TRBV5-6,TRBJ1-2,TRBD1,CASRPDRDYGYTF,TGTGCCAGCCGACCGGACAGGGACTATGGCTACACCTTC
NA,TRBV4-1,TRBJ2-5,TRBD2,CASSHPGLAGGPGQETQYF,TGCGCCAGCAGCCACCCGGGACTAGCGGGAGGGCCGGGGCAAGAGACCCAGTACTTC
NA,TRBV5-1,TRBJ1-4,TRBD1,CASSLGQGSATNEKLFF,TGCGCCAGCAGCTTGGGACAGGGGAGCGCAACTAATGAAAAACTGTTTTTT
NA,TRBV7-2,TRBJ2-5,NA,CASSLVPGTQETQYF,TGTGCCAGCAGCTTAGTCCCCGGGACTCAAGAGACCCAGTACTTC
NA,TRBV5-4,TRBJ2-2,NA,CASSPPGRGNTGELFF,TGTGCCAGCAGCCCGCCGGGGCGGGGGAACACCGGGGAGCTGTTTTTT
NA,TRBV6-1,TRBJ2-5,NA,CASSEMQAVISETQYF,TGTGCCAGCAGTGAAATGCAGGCAGTGATCTCAGAGACCCAGTACTTC